The 15 T cell receptor beta chains below all came from one sample that was sequenced in a study of blood T cell repertoires in COVID-19 (dated by TCRdb to 2018 to 2020). Library creation used the immunoSEQ multiplex PCR assay. The table was pulled from immuneACCESS by TCRdb, which kept in-frame rearrangements only. Such tables lose some clones; where checked, under half of the loss comes from unresolved V genes, and the rest has no known cause. In this sample the table shows about 51,000 clones, about four fifths of which occur a single time. The ten largest clones take up approximately 2.5% of the sample. The sample was peripheral blood. Receptors originate from a man in his forties or fifties with acute or convalescent COVID-19.

This clone was detected only a few times. The chain is built from TRBV6-5 and TRBJ1-2, with D possibly matching TRBD1 (6 bases). Germline loops: CDR1 MNHEY, CDR2 SVGAGI. Trimming cost V 2 bases and J 6 bases, with 7 bases left between them. The CDR3 is 12 amino acids. The CDR3 coding sequence is TGTGCCAGCAGTTACACAGGGCATGGCTACACCTTC. Its translation is CASSYTGHGYTF.

The CDR3 here is CASSDREASPLHF. CDR3 DNA sequence: TGTGCCAGCTCGGACAGGGAAGCCTCACCCCTCCACTTT. This chain uses TRBV19 with TRBJ1-6, with 8 bases matching TRBD1. Germline trimming cut 9 bases from V and 10 bases from J; bases unmatched to any gene: 8. The CDR3 spans 13 residues. CDR1 and CDR2 from the germline V gene are LNHDA and SQIVND (reference sequence). The whole variable domain, remainder taken from reference TRBV19 and TRBJ1-6, is DGGITQSPKYLFRKEGQNVTLSCEQNLNHDAMYWYRQDPGQGLRLIYYSQIVNDFQKGDIAEGYSVSREKKESFPLTVTSAQKNPTAFYLCASSDREASPLHFGNGTRLTVT.

This clone was recorded once. J is TRBJ1-1 and V is TRBV10-1; D gene uncertain. Germline lookup yields CDR1 WNHNN and CDR2 SYGVQD (reference sequence). Trimming left V 8 bases short and J 0 bases short, with 16 bases between. The CDR3 covers 15 residues. CDR3: CASPPTQSLNTEAFF. For the CDR3, the DNA is TGCGCCAGCCCGCCAACACAATCGTTGAACACTGAAGCTTTCTTT.

This chain links TRBV28 with TRBJ2-2; 10 bases match TRBD2. CDR3 length: 15 residues. V trimming: 3 bases; J trimming: 3 bases; junction bases outside the gene matches: 1. The germline V gene has CDR1 MDHEN and CDR2 SYDVKM. In DNA, the CDR3 is TGTGCCAGCAGTTTGACTAGCGGGCACACCGGGGAGCTGTTTTTT. This translates into CASSLTSGHTGELFF.

The chain links TRBV29-1 to TRBJ2-1; 15 bases are a match to TRBD2. With V trimmed by 2 bases and J by 6 bases, 14 bases remained unmatched. CDR1 is SQVTM, CDR2 ANQGSEA, per germline. CDR3 length: 19 residues. This CDR3 reads CSVEIGLAGGPFLSNEQFF. Here the CDR3 DNA reads TGCAGCGTTGAAATAGGACTAGCGGGAGGGCCATTTTTGAGCAATGAGCAGTTCTTC.

This rearrangement joins TRBV19 to TRBJ2-7; possible D gene TRBD2, 5 bases. Trimming pared 1 base from V and 5 bases from J, leaving 12 bases between. CDR1 is LNHDA, CDR2 SQIVND, per germline (reference sequence). CDR3 length: 14 residues. The CDR3 coding sequence is TGTGCCAGTAGTATAGCGGGGTTCCACGACGAGCAGTACTTC. Its translation is CASSIAGFHDEQYF.

This clone occurred once. The chain has TRBV9 and TRBJ2-7; TRBD1 matches 8 bases. Looked up from germline, CDR1 is SGDLS and CDR2 is YYNGEE. J gave up 3 bases and V 0 bases, and 11 bases lay outside the gene matches. The CDR3 extends over 17 amino acids. The CDR3 loop is CASSVGVVTGAIYEQYF. CDR3 sequence (DNA): TGTGCCAGCAGCGTAGGTGTCGTGACAGGGGCAATCTACGAGCAGTACTTC.

This rearrangement joins TRBV6-2 or TRBV6-3 to TRBJ2-7; TRBD1 matches 11 bases. V lost 7 bases to trimming and J lost 5 bases; unmatched junction nucleotides: 7. Germline assignment: CDR1 MNHEY and CDR2 SVGEGT. The CDR3 contains 14 residues. CDR3 loop: CASTPRTGGDEQYF. Here the CDR3 DNA reads TGTGCCAGCACCCCGAGGACAGGGGGCGACGAGCAGTACTTC.

This clone was counted a single time. CDR3 region: CASSRGSNTYEQYF. CDR3 bases: TGTGCCAGCAGTAGAGGCAGCAATACCTACGAGCAGTACTTC. The chain carries TRBV2 and TRBJ2-7, with D hard to call. Trimming took off 5 bases at V and 2 bases at J, with 13 bases between the two ends. CDR3 size: 14 residues. CDR1 and CDR2 (germline): SNHLY, FYNNEI.

J is TRBJ2-7 and V is TRBV3-1 (or the pseudogene TRBV3-2); 10 bases are shared with TRBD1. CDR1 and CDR2 from the germline V gene are LGHDT and YNNKEL (reference sequence). J lost 6 bases, V lost 4 bases, and 9 bases had no gene match. This CDR3 is built from 15 residues. CDR3 region: CASSRLLGQGGEQYF. In DNA form, the CDR3 reads TGTGCCAGCAGCCGACTCCTTGGACAGGGGGGCGAGCAGTACTTC.

The V call is TRBV4-1, the J call TRBJ2-3; 7 nucleotides line up with TRBD1. The germline V gene has CDR1 MGHRA and CDR2 YSYEKL. The CDR3 has 14 amino acids. Trimming cost V 0 bases and J 5 bases; bases outside gene matches: 2. The CDR3 region has the DNA TGCGCCAGCAGCCAAGATACAGGGGTAGATACGCAGTATTTT. It encodes CASSQDTGVDTQYF.

The chain recombines TRBV18 with TRBJ2-2; perhaps TRBD2 as D (6 bases). With 3 bases removed from V and 4 bases from J, the gap between germline ends came to 15 bases. CDR1 is KGHSH, CDR2 LQKENI, per germline. The CDR3 loop spans 16 amino acids. This chain's CDR3 is CASSPPTGVVTGELFF. The CDR3 DNA is TGTGCCAGCTCACCTCCTACGGGAGTAGTCACCGGGGAGCTGTTTTTT.

V is TRBV5-1 and J is TRBJ1-2; 7 nucleotides align to TRBD1. This CDR3 has 12 amino acids. Germline CDR1 and CDR2: SGHRS and YFSETQ. Unmatched junction bases numbered 4, after V lost 3 bases and J lost 8 bases. The CDR3 region is CASSSQGQGYTF. CDR3 nucleotide sequence: TGCGCCAGCAGCTCACAGGGGCAAGGCTACACCTTC.

The count of this clone is one. This chain joins TRBV5-1 and TRBJ1-1, with 8 positions matching TRBD1. CDR1 and CDR2 (germline): SGHRS, YFSETQ. The CDR3 length is 15 residues. After removal of 4 bases from V and 4 bases from J, the junction contained 9 bases not matched to a gene. The CDR3 loop is CASSLIRTGITEAFF. CDR3 sequence (DNA): TGCGCCAGCAGCCTCATCCGGACAGGGATCACTGAAGCTTTCTTT.

The chain links TRBV27 to TRBJ2-3, with TRBD1 identical over 8 bases. Germline V gives CDR1 MNHEY, CDR2 SMNVEV (reference sequence). CDR3 length: 16 residues. Germline trimming cut 6 bases from V and 6 bases from J; bases unmatched to any gene: 14. CDR3 in DNA: TGTGCCAGCAGACCTTCGGGACAGGTGGATTCCGATACGCAGTATTTT. Its translation: CASRPSGQVDSDTQYF.